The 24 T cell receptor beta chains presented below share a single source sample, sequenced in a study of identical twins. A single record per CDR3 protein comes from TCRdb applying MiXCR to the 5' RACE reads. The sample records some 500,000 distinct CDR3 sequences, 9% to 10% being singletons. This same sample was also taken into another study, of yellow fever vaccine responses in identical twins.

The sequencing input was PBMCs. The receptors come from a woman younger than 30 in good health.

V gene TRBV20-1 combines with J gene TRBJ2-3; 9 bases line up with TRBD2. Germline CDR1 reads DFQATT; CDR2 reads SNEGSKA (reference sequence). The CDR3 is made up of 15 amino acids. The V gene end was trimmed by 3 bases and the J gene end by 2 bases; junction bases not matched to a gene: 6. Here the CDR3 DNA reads TGCAGTGCTAGTTGGCGGGGGGGGGACACAGATACGCAGTATTTT. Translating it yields CSASWRGGDTDTQYF.

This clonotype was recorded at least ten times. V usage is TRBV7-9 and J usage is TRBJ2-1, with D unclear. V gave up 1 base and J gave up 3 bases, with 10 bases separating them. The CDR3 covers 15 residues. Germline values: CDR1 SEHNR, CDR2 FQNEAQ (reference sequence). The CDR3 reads CASSLVRSDYNEQFF. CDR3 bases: TGTGCCAGCAGCTTAGTGCGGTCAGACTACAATGAGCAGTTCTTC.

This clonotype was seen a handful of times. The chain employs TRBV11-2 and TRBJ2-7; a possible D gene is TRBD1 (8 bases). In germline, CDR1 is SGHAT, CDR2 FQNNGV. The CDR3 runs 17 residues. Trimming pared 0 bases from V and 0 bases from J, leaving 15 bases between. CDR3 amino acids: CASSLEGGTGVSYEQYF. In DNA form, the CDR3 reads TGTGCCAGCAGCTTAGAGGGGGGGACAGGAGTCTCCTACGAGCAGTACTTC.

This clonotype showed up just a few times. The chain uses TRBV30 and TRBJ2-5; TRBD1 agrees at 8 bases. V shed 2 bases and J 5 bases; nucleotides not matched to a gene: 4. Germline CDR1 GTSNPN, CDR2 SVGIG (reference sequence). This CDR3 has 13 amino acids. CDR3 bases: TGTGCCTGGAGTACAGGGGGAGTCGAGACCCAGTACTTC. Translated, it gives CAWSTGGVETQYF.

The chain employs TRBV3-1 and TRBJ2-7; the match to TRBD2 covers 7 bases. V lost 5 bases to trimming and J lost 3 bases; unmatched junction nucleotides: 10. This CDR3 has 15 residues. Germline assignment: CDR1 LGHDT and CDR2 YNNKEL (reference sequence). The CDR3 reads CASSGLGLADYEQYF. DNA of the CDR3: TGTGCCAGCAGCGGCCTGGGGCTAGCGGACTACGAGCAGTACTTC.

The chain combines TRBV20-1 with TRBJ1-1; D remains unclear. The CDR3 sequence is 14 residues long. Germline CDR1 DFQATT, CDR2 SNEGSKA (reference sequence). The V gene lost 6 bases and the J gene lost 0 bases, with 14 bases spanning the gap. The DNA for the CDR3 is TGCAGTGCGACGGGAGTCAGCATGAACACTGAAGCTTTCTTT. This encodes CSATGVSMNTEAFF.

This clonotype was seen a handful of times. CDR3 loop: CATRAQEETQYF. The CDR3 DNA reads as TGTGCCACCCGAGCGCAGGAAGAGACCCAGTACTTC. The chain joins TRBV15 to TRBJ2-5; D remains unclear. The CDR3 covers 12 residues. V dropped 8 bases and J dropped 3 bases, with 10 bases sitting between them. Germline CDR1 LNHNV, CDR2 YYDKDF (reference sequence).

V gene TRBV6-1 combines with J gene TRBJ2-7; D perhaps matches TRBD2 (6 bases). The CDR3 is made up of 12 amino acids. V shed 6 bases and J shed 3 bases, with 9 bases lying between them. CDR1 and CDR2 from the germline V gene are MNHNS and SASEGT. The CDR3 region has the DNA TGTGCCAGCAGGGGACTCAGCTACGAGCAGTACTTC. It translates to CASRGLSYEQYF.

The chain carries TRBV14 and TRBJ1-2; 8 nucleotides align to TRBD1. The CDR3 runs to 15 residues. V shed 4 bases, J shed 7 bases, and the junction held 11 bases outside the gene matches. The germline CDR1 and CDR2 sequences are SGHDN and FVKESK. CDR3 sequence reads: CASSRWTGRGGGYTF. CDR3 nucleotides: TGTGCCAGCAGCCGATGGACAGGGCGTGGAGGTGGCTACACCTTC.

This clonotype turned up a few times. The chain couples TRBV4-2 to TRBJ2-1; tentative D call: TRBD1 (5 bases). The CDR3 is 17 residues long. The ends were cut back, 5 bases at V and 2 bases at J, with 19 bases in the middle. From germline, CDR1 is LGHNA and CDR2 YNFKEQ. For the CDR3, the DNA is TGTGCCAGCAGCGAACAGGTTTTGGTTCGTGCCTACAATGAGCAGTTCTTC. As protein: CASSEQVLVRAYNEQFF.

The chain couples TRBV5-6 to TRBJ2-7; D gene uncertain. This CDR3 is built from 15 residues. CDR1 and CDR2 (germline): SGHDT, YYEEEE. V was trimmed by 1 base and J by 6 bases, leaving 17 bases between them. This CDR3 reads CASSLSVPLLPEQYF. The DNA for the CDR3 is TGTGCCAGCAGCTTGTCGGTCCCTCTCCTTCCCGAGCAGTACTTC.

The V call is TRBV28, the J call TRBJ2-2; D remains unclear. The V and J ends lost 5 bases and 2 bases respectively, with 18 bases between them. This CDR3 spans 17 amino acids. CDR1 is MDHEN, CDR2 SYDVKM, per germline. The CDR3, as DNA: TGTGCCAGCAGTCGCCTCGCCGGCGGTGTTAACACCGGGGAGCTGTTTTTT. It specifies CASSRLAGGVNTGELFF.

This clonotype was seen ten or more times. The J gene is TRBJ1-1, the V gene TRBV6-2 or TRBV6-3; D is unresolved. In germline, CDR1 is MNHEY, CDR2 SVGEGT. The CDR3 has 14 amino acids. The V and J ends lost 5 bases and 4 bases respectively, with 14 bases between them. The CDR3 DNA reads TGTGCCAGCAGTATTCCGGCCGCCGGCACTGAAGCTTTCTTT. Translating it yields CASSIPAAGTEAFF.

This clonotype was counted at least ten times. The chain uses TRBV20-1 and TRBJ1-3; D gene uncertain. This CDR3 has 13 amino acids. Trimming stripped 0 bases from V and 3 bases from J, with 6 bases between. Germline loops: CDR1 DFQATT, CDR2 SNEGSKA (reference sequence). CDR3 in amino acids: CSAREWGGNTIYF. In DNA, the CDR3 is TGCAGTGCTAGAGAATGGGGTGGAAACACCATATATTTT.

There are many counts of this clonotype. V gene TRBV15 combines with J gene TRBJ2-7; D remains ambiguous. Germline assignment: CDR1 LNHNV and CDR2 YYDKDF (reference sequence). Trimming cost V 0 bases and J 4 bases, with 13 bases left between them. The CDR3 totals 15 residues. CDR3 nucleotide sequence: TGTGCCACCAGCAGAGATCTCGGTGGCCTTTACGAGCAGTACTTC. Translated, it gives CATSRDLGGLYEQYF.

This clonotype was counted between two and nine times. In DNA form, the CDR3 reads TGTGCCAGCAGCCCCTGGACAGGGGACACCGGGGAGCTGTTTTTT. Translated: CASSPWTGDTGELFF. The chain has TRBV11-2 and TRBJ2-2; 9 positions match TRBD1. The J segment lost 3 bases and the V segment lost 5 bases, leaving 4 bases of the junction unmatched. The length of the CDR3 is 15 residues. Germline V CDR1 and CDR2: SGHAT, FQNNGV.

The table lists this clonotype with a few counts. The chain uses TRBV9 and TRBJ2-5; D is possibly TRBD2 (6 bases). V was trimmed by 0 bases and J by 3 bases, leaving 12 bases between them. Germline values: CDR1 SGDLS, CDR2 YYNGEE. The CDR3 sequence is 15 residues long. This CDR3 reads CASSVVGGVEETQYF. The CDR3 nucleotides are TGTGCCAGCAGCGTAGTCGGAGGGGTTGAAGAGACCCAGTACTTC.

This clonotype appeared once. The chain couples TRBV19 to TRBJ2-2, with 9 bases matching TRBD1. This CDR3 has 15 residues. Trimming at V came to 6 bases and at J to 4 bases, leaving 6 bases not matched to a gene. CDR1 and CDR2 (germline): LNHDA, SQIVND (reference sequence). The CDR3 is CASRTGTGFTGELFF. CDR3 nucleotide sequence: TGTGCCAGTAGGACCGGGACAGGGTTCACCGGGGAGCTGTTTTTT. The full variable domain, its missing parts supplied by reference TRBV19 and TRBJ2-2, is DGGITQSPKYLFRKEGQNVTLSCEQNLNHDAMYWYRQDPGQGLRLIYYSQIVNDFQKGDIAEGYSVSREKKESFPLTVTSAQKNPTAFYLCASRTGTGFTGELFFGEGSRLTVL.

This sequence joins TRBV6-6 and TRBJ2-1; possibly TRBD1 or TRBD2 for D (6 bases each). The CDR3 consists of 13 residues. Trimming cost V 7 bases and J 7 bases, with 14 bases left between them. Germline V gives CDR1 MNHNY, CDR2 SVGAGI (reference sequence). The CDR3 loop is CASTPGGLNEQFF. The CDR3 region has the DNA TGTGCCAGCACTCCCGGGGGCCTTAATGAGCAGTTCTTC.

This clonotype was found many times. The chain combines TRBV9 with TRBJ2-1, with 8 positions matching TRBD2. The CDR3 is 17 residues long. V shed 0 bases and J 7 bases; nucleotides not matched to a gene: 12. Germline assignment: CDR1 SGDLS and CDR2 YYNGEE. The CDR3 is CASSVAPTSGSKNEQFF. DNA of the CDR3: TGTGCCAGCAGCGTAGCCCCCACGAGCGGGAGTAAAAATGAGCAGTTCTTC.

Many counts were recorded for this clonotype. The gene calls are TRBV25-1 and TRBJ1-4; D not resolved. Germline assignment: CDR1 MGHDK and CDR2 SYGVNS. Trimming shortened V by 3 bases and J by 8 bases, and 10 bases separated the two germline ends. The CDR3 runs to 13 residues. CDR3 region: CASSEHQGEKLFF. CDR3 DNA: TGTGCCAGCAGTGAGCACCAAGGGGAAAAACTGTTTTTT.

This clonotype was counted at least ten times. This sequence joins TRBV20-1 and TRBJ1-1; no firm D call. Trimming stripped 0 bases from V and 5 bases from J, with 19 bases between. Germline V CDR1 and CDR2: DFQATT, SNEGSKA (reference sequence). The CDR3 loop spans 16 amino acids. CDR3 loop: CSAREGWGKRDTEAFF. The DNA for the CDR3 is TGCAGTGCTAGAGAAGGGTGGGGTAAGAGAGATACTGAAGCTTTCTTT.

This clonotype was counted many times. This chain's CDR3 is CASSASGDPNTGELFF. The CDR3 DNA sequence: TGCGCCAGCAGCGCATCAGGGGACCCGAACACCGGGGAGCTGTTTTTT. J is TRBJ2-2 and V is TRBV5-1, with a possible D match to TRBD1 (6 bases). The CDR3 length is 16 residues. The germline V and J ends were trimmed by 4 bases and 0 bases, with 13 bases remaining between them. The germline V gene has CDR1 SGHRS and CDR2 YFSETQ.

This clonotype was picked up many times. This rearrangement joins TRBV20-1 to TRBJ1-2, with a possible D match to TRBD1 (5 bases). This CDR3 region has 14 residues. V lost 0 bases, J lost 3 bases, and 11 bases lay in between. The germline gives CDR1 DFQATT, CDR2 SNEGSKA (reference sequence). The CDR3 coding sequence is TGCAGTGCTAGAGATTTGGGGGGGGACTATGGCTACACCTTC. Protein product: CSARDLGGDYGYTF.